The source of this T cell receptor beta chain is a study of PD-L1 blockade in urothelial cancer. About the study: About 90% of the roughly 30 patients were men who had bladder-origin urothelial cancer. General study points: Better survival was predicted by below-median pretreatment blood TCR clonality.

On this clone itself: What it binds is unknown.

The CDR3 has 18 residues. Germline V gene lookup returns CDR1 LGHNT and CDR2 FRNRAP. V gave up 0 bases and J gave up 5 bases, with 22 bases separating them. Only in-frame clones appear in the TCRdb table, and some are missing; sequencing was by immunoSEQ multiplex PCR. The table includes 45,000 to 60,000 clones, 87% detected once. The sequences come from PBMCs, collected around atezolizumab (anti-PD-L1) treatment. The J gene is TRBJ1-2, the V gene TRBV12-5, with D possibly TRBD1 on 6 matching bases. The TCR comes from a man aged 55-75 years with urothelial cancer. CDR3 in DNA: TGTGCTAGTGGTTTGGTACTAATTCCCCGGGGGGCCTCTTATGGCTACACCTTC. Translation: CASGLVLIPRGASYGYTF.